These 28 T cell receptor beta chains came from one sample sequenced in a study of identical twins listed by TCRdb under 2016. Library construction relied on 5' RACE. These reads were obtained on an Illumina HiSeq 2000. In TCRdb, the public reads were trimmed at Q25 with fastp and aligned with MiXCR, with productive beta chains retained. Each CDR3 protein appears once, grouped with its most common genes and DNA. This sample comprises around 690,000 distinct CDR3 sequences, less than 25% of them detected only once. In total, the top ten clones hold around 4.5% of the sample. This same sample was also taken into another study, of T cells expressing NK-cell markers.

Sequencing used PBMCs. These receptors originate from a woman between 18 and 29 years old in good health.

The rearrangement joins TRBV20-1 to TRBJ1-4; TRBD1 is a possible D gene (5 bases). This CDR3 has 11 amino acids. Between the trimmed V and J ends, which lost 6 bases and 12 bases, there was a span of 14 bases. Germline V gene sequence: CDR1 DFQATT, CDR2 SNEGSKA (reference sequence). For the CDR3, the DNA is TGCAGTGCCTCGGGAGTGGGGGAACTGTTTTTT. Translated, it gives CSASGVGELFF.

The chain links TRBV12-3 or TRBV12-4 to TRBJ2-7; D unresolved. Trimming took 6 bases from V and 3 from J, leaving 12 bases between them. This CDR3 has 13 residues. This CDR3 is CASRKWPYYEQYF. The CDR3 DNA follows: TGTGCCAGCAGGAAATGGCCGTACTACGAGCAGTACTTC.

In its sample, this clonotype was seen a few times. This chain connects TRBV20-1 to TRBJ2-7, with D possibly TRBD2 on 8 matching bases. Germline V gene data show CDR1 as DFQATT and CDR2 as SNEGSKA (reference sequence). The CDR3 is made up of 14 amino acids. The V end was cut by 6 bases, the J end by 3 bases, with 18 bases between. CDR3: CSAQGRLAGYEQYF. The CDR3 nucleotides read TGCAGTGCACAGGGGAGGCTAGCGGGCTACGAGCAGTACTTC.

The V gene is TRBV15, the J gene TRBJ2-3, with TRBD1 matching over 8 bases. Germline CDR1 LNHNV, CDR2 YYDKDF (reference sequence). The V and J ends lost 0 bases and 6 bases, in that order; junction bases with no gene match: 11. The CDR3 contains 17 residues. The CDR3, as DNA: TGTGCCACCAGCAGAGAACGGACAGGGTCAGGGTCGGATACGCAGTATTTT. Translated, it gives CATSRERTGSGSDTQYF.

This clonotype was counted a few times. V usage is TRBV10-2 and J usage is TRBJ2-3, with 11 bases aligning to TRBD2. Germline assignment: CDR1 WSHSY and CDR2 SAAADI. Trimming took 4 bases from V and 0 from J; bases not matched to a gene: 6. This CDR3 is 17 amino acids long. The CDR3 loop reads CASSAATSGASTDTQYF. The CDR3, as DNA: TGCGCCAGCAGTGCCGCGACTAGCGGGGCTAGCACAGATACGCAGTATTTT.

This clonotype occurred many times. The chain links TRBV7-2 to TRBJ2-2, with 7 positions matching TRBD2. This CDR3 region has 14 residues. Germline trimming cut 1 base from V and 4 bases from J; bases unmatched to any gene: 0. Germline CDR1 SGHTA, CDR2 FQGNSA. In nucleotides, the CDR3 is TGTGCCAGCAGCTTAGGGGGGGGCACCGGGGAGCTGTTTTTT. Residues: CASSLGGGTGELFF. The full variable domain, with the rest looked up from reference TRBV7-2 and TRBJ2-2, is GAGVSQSPSNKVTEKGKDVELRCDPISGHTALYWYRQSLGQGLEFLIYFQGNSAPDKSGLPSDRFSAERTGGSVSTLTIQRTQQEDSAVYLCASSLGGGTGELFFGEGSRLTVL.

The V and J genes are TRBV12-3 or TRBV12-4 and TRBJ1-2; perhaps TRBD1 as D (5 bases). V dropped 2 bases and J dropped 7 bases, with 11 bases sitting between them. The CDR3 spans 13 residues. CDR3 amino acids: CASSLLGVSGYTF. The DNA for the CDR3 is TGTGCCAGCAGTTTACTGGGGGTTAGTGGCTACACCTTC.

This chain connects TRBV20-1 to TRBJ2-7, with D uncertain. Germline CDR1 is DFQATT and CDR2 is SNEGSKA (reference sequence). CDR3 size: 13 residues. Trimming stripped 5 bases from V and 1 base from J, with 12 bases between. The CDR3 DNA is TGCAGTGCTGGGTCGCTTGGGTCCTACGAGCAGTACTTC. Translated, it gives CSAGSLGSYEQYF.

This clonotype showed up just a few times. The V and J genes are TRBV12-3 or TRBV12-4 and TRBJ2-3; unclear D gene. V lost 4 bases to trimming and J lost 3 bases, with 8 bases between them. This CDR3 has 13 residues. CDR3 sequence: CASSSYRTDTQYF. The CDR3 DNA follows: TGTGCCAGCAGTTCCTATAGGACAGATACGCAGTATTTT.

Concerning this clonotype itself: The junction shows a germline mismatch at one end, possibly a read error. The chain employs TRBV29-1 and TRBJ2-5, with D unresolved. This CDR3 comprises 12 residues. CDR1 and CDR2 (germline): SQVTM, ANQGSEA. The CDR3 here is CSVEGYQETQYF. CDR3 bases: TGCAGCGTGGAAGGGTACCAAGAGACCCAGTACTTC.

The genes are TRBV5-8 and TRBJ1-2; the D gene is possibly TRBD1 (6 bases). Per the germline V gene, CDR1 is SGHTS and CDR2 is YDEGEE. CDR3 length: 14 residues. Between the trimmed V and J ends, which lost 2 bases and 5 bases, there was a span of 13 bases. The CDR3 DNA sequence: TGTGCCAGCAGCTTCCGGGACAAAACTTATGGCTACACCTTC. It is translated as CASSFRDKTYGYTF.

This clonotype was recorded a few times. The CDR3 nucleotides are TGTGCCAGCAGCCAAGCGAAGGCACTAGCGCCCGATGAGCAGTTCTTC. The encoded protein is CASSQAKALAPDEQFF. The chain employs TRBV4-2 and TRBJ2-1, with 7 bases that match TRBD2. Losses at the gene ends were 1 base for V and 8 bases for J; bases not matched to a gene: 11. CDR1 and CDR2 (germline): LGHNA, YNFKEQ. The CDR3 contains 16 residues.

The chain joins TRBV29-1 to TRBJ1-2; 7 bases match TRBD1. This CDR3 region has 14 residues. Germline CDR1 SQVTM, CDR2 ANQGSEA. Trimming removed 5 bases from V and 8 bases from J; junction bases left unmatched: 14. The CDR3 nucleotides are TGCAGCGTTAAGGTCTGGCAGGGGGTAGAGGGCTACACCTTC. Its protein is CSVKVWQGVEGYTF.

This clonotype was seen only a few times. The chain uses TRBV7-2 and TRBJ2-7; maybe TRBD1 (5 bases). The CDR3 covers 12 residues. Germline-derived CDR1 and CDR2 are SGHTA and FQGNSA. Trimming stripped 1 base from V and 6 bases from J, with 7 bases between. The CDR3 loop reads CASSLEGFEQYF. The CDR3 DNA follows: TGTGCCAGCAGCTTAGAGGGGTTCGAGCAGTACTTC.

This clonotype has a count of ten or more. The V and J genes are TRBV20-1 and TRBJ2-7; tentative D call: TRBD1 (5 bases). The V gene's germline CDR1 is DFQATT and CDR2 SNEGSKA (reference sequence). The CDR3 has 13 amino acids. V shed 1 base and J shed 3 bases, with 10 bases lying between them. CDR3 residues: CSARGGQGYEQYF. CDR3 DNA sequence: TGCAGTGCTAGAGGAGGTCAGGGCTACGAGCAGTACTTC.

The J gene is TRBJ2-1, the V gene TRBV3-1; no clear D gene. Trimming left V 3 bases short and J 4 bases short, with 7 bases between. CDR1 and CDR2 from the germline V gene are LGHDT and YNNKEL (reference sequence). CDR3 size: 13 residues. The CDR3 loop is CASSQVSYNEQFF. CDR3 DNA: TGTGCCAGCAGCCAGGTATCTTACAATGAGCAGTTCTTC.

The chain joins TRBV10-1 to TRBJ2-3, with 8 bases aligning to TRBD2. This CDR3 comprises 15 residues. Germline assignment: CDR1 WNHNN and CDR2 SYGVQD (reference sequence). Germline trimming cut 10 bases from V and 1 base from J; bases unmatched to any gene: 10. The DNA for the CDR3 is TGCGCCAACGGACTAGCTTCTTTGGGCACAGATACGCAGTATTTT. As protein: CANGLASLGTDTQYF.

This clonotype was seen a handful of times. The gene calls are TRBV7-9 and TRBJ2-1; D not resolved. V was trimmed by 11 bases and J by 8 bases, leaving 16 bases between them. The CDR3 is 12 amino acids. Germline V CDR1 and CDR2: SEHNR, FQNEAQ (reference sequence). The CDR3 nucleotides are TGTGCCGGGCGTACCCTAAAAGATGAGCAGTTCTTC. This sequence encodes CAGRTLKDEQFF.

The gene calls are TRBV4-2 and TRBJ2-5; 12 bases match TRBD1. With 3 bases clipped from V and 4 bases from J, the junction kept 3 bases outside the gene matches. This CDR3 comprises 15 residues. CDR1 is LGHNA and CDR2 is YNFKEQ in the germline V gene. This CDR3 is CASSHGTGGGETQYF. For the CDR3, the DNA is TGTGCCAGCAGCCACGGGACAGGGGGCGGAGAGACCCAGTACTTC.

The sample holds a few counts of this clonotype. The chain employs TRBV5-1 and TRBJ2-3; D uncertain. Per germline, CDR1 SGHRS and CDR2 YFSETQ. This CDR3 has 14 amino acids. V lost 0 bases to trimming and J lost 3 bases, with 8 bases between them. CDR3 sequence (DNA): TGCGCCAGCAGCTTGGATATTACAACAGATACGCAGTATTTT. Translated: CASSLDITTDTQYF.

This clonotype appeared many times. This chain connects TRBV29-1 to TRBJ2-7, with D possibly matching TRBD2 (6 bases). Germline CDR1 reads SQVTM; CDR2 reads ANQGSEA. V lost 1 base, J lost 9 bases, and 13 bases lay in between. The CDR3 loop spans 12 amino acids. Written as DNA, the CDR3 is TGCAGCGTTGAAGGCGGGGCTGGCATGCAGTACTTC. This sequence encodes CSVEGGAGMQYF.

This clonotype was observed at least ten times. V usage is TRBV20-1 and J usage is TRBJ2-3; a weak D match, TRBD2 (5 bases). The CDR3 totals 14 residues. Germline lookup yields CDR1 DFQATT and CDR2 SNEGSKA (reference sequence). Between the trimmed V and J ends, which lost 7 bases and 0 bases, there was a span of 14 bases. In DNA, the CDR3 is TGCAGTGGGGAGCGACTGCTTAGCACAGATACGCAGTATTTT. Translation: CSGERLLSTDTQYF.

A few counts support this clonotype. The chain recombines TRBV5-1 with TRBJ2-7, with unresolved D. The CDR3 is made up of 14 amino acids. Germline lookup yields CDR1 SGHRS and CDR2 YFSETQ. Trimming stripped 0 bases from V and 0 bases from J, with 7 bases between. The CDR3 is CASSLEGNSYEQYF. CDR3 in DNA: TGCGCCAGCAGCTTGGAGGGAAACTCCTACGAGCAGTACTTC.

In the case of this clonotype: One junction end disagrees with the germline gene, perhaps due to a read error. This chain joins TRBV7-7 and TRBJ2-5; 8 bases fit TRBD2. The CDR3 is made up of 15 amino acids. Per the germline V gene, CDR1 is SSHAT and CDR2 is FNYEAQ (reference sequence). Here the CDR3 reads CASSLDTGGQETQYF. The DNA of the CDR3 is TGTGCTAGCAGCTTAGATACGGGGGGGCAAGAGACCCAGTACTTC.

This clonotype was counted a few times. The V call is TRBV4-3, the J call TRBJ2-3; no reliable D call. CDR1 and CDR2 from the germline V gene are LGHNA and YSLEER. V lost 5 bases and J lost 0, with 12 bases in between. The CDR3 is made up of 15 amino acids. The CDR3 protein is CASSIQGQSTDTQYF. The CDR3 nucleotides are TGCGCCAGCAGCATACAAGGGCAGAGCACAGATACGCAGTATTTT.

This clonotype turned up a few times. The V gene is TRBV20-1, the J gene TRBJ2-7, with 7 positions matching TRBD1. Germline V CDR1 and CDR2: DFQATT, SNEGSKA (reference sequence). The CDR3 extends over 12 amino acids. V was pared by 5 bases and J by 3 bases, with 4 bases of the junction left unmatched. In DNA form, the CDR3 reads TGCAGTGCTCTCCGGGACAGCTACGAGCAGTACTTC. It yields the protein CSALRDSYEQYF.

Only a few counts were recorded for this clonotype. V gene TRBV29-1 combines with J gene TRBJ2-5; a weak D match, TRBD2 (7 bases). This CDR3 region has 14 residues. Germline lookup yields CDR1 SQVTM and CDR2 ANQGSEA. V was pared by 7 bases and J by 4 bases, with 19 bases between. The DNA for the CDR3 is TGCAGCGCCGAACGGGGGGCGCTGGGAGAGACCCAGTACTTC. Translating it yields CSAERGALGETQYF.

This chain links TRBV7-2 with TRBJ1-1; D unclear. This CDR3 is built from 11 residues. CDR1 is SGHTA and CDR2 is FQGNSA in the germline V gene. V gave up 7 bases and J gave up 10 bases, with 13 bases separating them. CDR3 loop: CASTARNLAFF. The CDR3 DNA sequence: TGTGCCAGCACCGCGAGGAACTTAGCTTTCTTT. Variable domain in full (rest from reference TRBV7-2 and TRBJ1-1): GAGVSQSPSNKVTEKGKDVELRCDPISGHTALYWYRQSLGQGLEFLIYFQGNSAPDKSGLPSDRFSAERTGGSVSTLTIQRTQQEDSAVYLCASTARNLAFFGQGTRLTVV.